This T cell receptor beta chain was recorded in a study of vaccination effects on CD4 cells after COVID-19. Sequencing used immunoSEQ multiplex PCR; TCRdb keeps in-frame clones, though not all of them. The sample has about 45,000 clones, roughly two thirds seen once. As regards this clone: The antigen is undetermined.

Ahead of sequencing, the ViraFEST assay grew antigen-specific CD4+ T cells using viral peptide pools. Investigators separated out CD4+ T cells once 9 to 11 days of culture had passed. The infection with SARS-CoV-2 (confirmed by PCR) occurred in this person between March and December 2020. Looked up from germline, CDR1 is SEHNR and CDR2 is FQNEAQ (reference sequence). This CDR3 region has 12 residues. The germline V and J ends were trimmed by 1 base and 6 bases, with 3 bases remaining between them. J is TRBJ2-2 and V is TRBV7-9; D unclear. This receptor was identified in a human donor who had a prior SARS-CoV-2 infection. The specimen comprised CD4+ T cells from PBMCs cultured with a peptide pool, sampled before COVID-19 vaccination. CDR3 nucleotide sequence: TGTGCCAGCAGCTTAGTGTCCGGGGAGCTGTTTTTT. Translating gives CASSLVSGELFF.